This TCR beta chain stems from a study of T cell responses to AZD1222 COVID-19 vaccine. The repertoire was sequenced with immunoSEQ multiplex PCR; TCRdb's copy has only in-frame clones and lacks some. The profile shows 100,000 or so clones, about 87% of them singletons. Trimming stripped 3 bases from V and 9 bases from J, with 15 bases between. This CDR3 has 13 amino acids. CDR1 is DFQATT and CDR2 is SNEGSKA in the germline V gene (reference sequence). The TCR was taken from an adult in good health. The V and J genes are TRBV20-1 and TRBJ1-5; D may be TRBD1 (5 bases). The specimen comprised peripheral blood, sampled on day 0 of AZD1222 vaccination. The CDR3: CSASDGGERPQHF. The CDR3 nucleotides are TGCAGTGCTAGTGACGGGGGTGAGCGGCCCCAGCATTTT.